Sequencing of this T cell receptor beta chain was carried out in a study of OX40 agonist ivuxolimab in advanced cancers. The assay was immunoSEQ multiplex PCR, and TCRdb's table has in-frame clones only and misses some. The table shows 55,000 to 75,000 clones, with over 80% occurring only once. Trimming took off 1 base at V and 4 bases at J, with 11 bases between the two ends. The CDR3 has 15 residues. The germline V gene has CDR1 MDHEN and CDR2 SYDVKM. This material consisted of CD4+ or CD8+ T cells sorted from blood, taken in a trial of the OX40 agonist ivuxolimab. V gene TRBV28 combines with J gene TRBJ1-3; D is unresolved. This sequence originates from an adult with an advanced solid tumor such as melanoma, head and neck, liver or kidney cancer. CDR3 in DNA: TGTGCCAGCAGTTTATCGTGGAGCATGGGAAACACCATATATTTT. Encoded protein: CASSLSWSMGNTIYF.